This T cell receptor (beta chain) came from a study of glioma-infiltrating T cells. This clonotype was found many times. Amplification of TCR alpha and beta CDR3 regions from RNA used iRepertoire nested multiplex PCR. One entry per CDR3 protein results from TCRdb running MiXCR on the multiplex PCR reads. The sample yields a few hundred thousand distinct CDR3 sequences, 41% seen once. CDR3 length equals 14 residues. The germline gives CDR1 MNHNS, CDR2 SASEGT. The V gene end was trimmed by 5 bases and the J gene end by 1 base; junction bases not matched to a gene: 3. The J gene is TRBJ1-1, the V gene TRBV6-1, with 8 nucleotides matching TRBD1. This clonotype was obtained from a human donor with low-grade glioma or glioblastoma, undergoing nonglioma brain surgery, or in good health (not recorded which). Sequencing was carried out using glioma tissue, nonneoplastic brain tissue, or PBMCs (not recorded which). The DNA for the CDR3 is TGTGCCAGCAGTCGGGACAGGTGGAACACTGAAGCTTTCTTT. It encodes CASSRDRWNTEAFF.